Presented here are 4 T cell receptor beta chains from one specimen sequenced in a study of Graves' ophthalmopathy and Graves' hyperthyroidism. As the template, RNA transcripts were used to amplify TCR beta CDR3 regions. The workflow started with a first-round RT-PCR run with HTBI primers and then moved on to a second-round multiplex PCR. TCRdb redid the calling of the multiplex PCR reads with MiXCR, one entry per CDR3 protein. This table has some 400,000 distinct CDR3 sequences, around 20% appearing once. The sample comprised peripheral blood. Receptor source: a young woman with Graves' ophthalmopathy.

Many counts were recorded for this clonotype. V gene TRBV7-6 combines with J gene TRBJ2-5; a possible D gene is TRBD2 (7 bases). The ends were cut back, 2 bases at V and 5 bases at J, with 12 bases in the middle. CDR1 and CDR2 from the germline V gene are SGHVS and FNYEAQ. CDR3 size: 14 residues. The DNA of the CDR3 is TGTGCCAGCAGCTTAATCCCGGGGGGCGAGACCCAGTACTTC. It specifies CASSLIPGGETQYF. Combining the CDR3 with reference TRBV7-6 and TRBJ2-5 gives the whole variable domain GAGVSQSPRYKVTKRGQDVALRCDPISGHVSLYWYRQALGQGPEFLTYFNYEAQQDKSGLPNDRFSAERPEGSISTLTIQRTEQRDSAMYRCASSLIPGGETQYFGPGTRLLVL.

The table lists this clonotype with many counts. The chain carries TRBV12-3 or TRBV12-4 and TRBJ1-1; TRBD1 aligns across 7 bases. This CDR3 is 14 amino acids long. V shed 8 bases, J shed 4 bases, and the junction held 10 bases outside the gene matches. The CDR3 loop is CASGTERVGTEAFF. The CDR3 region has the DNA TGTGCCAGCGGGACAGAGAGGGTCGGCACTGAAGCTTTCTTT.

Many counts were recorded for this clonotype. The CDR3 loop is CASSDPQGASYEQYF. CDR3 nucleotides: TGCGCCAGCAGTGATCCTCAGGGGGCAAGCTACGAGCAGTACTTC. The V and J genes are TRBV4-1 and TRBJ2-7; TRBD1 matches 8 bases. With V trimmed by 6 bases and J by 3 bases, 10 bases remained unmatched. The germline V gene has CDR1 MGHRA and CDR2 YSYEKL. The CDR3 runs to 15 residues.

This clonotype was seen a few times. V and J are TRBV19 and TRBJ2-2, with 9 bases matching TRBD1. Germline V gene lookup returns CDR1 LNHDA and CDR2 SQIVND (reference sequence). The CDR3 consists of 17 residues. J was trimmed by 7 bases and V by 5 bases; bases with no gene match: 14. The CDR3 region is CASSPLPGQGKFGELFF. In DNA, the CDR3 is TGTGCCAGTAGTCCACTTCCGGGACAGGGAAAATTCGGGGAGCTGTTTTTT.